The 17 T cell receptor beta chains listed next were all sequenced from one sample in a study of blood T cell repertoires in COVID-19. Measured with immunoSEQ multiplex PCR; TCRdb has only the in-frame clones, and not every one. The profile shows 150,000 to 190,000 clones, around 84% of them singletons. Sequenced: PBMCs or T cells enriched from blood (not recorded which). The origin of the receptors is a man between 50 and 59 years old who had recovered from COVID-19.

Only one count was recorded for this clone. The genes are TRBV18 and TRBJ1-1, with 7 bases aligning to TRBD1. Germline V gene sequence: CDR1 KGHSH, CDR2 LQKENI. V trimming: 3 bases; J trimming: 3 bases; junction bases outside the gene matches: 7. This CDR3 region has 15 residues. CDR3 nucleotide sequence: TGTGCCAGCTCACCTCAGGACAGGACTTACACTGAAGCTTTCTTT. It specifies CASSPQDRTYTEAFF.

This chain joins TRBV19 and TRBJ1-1, with 7 bases identical to TRBD1. Germline CDR1 LNHDA, CDR2 SQIVND (reference sequence). V dropped 5 bases and J dropped 1; count of bases not matched to a gene: 7. This CDR3 has 15 residues. The CDR3 loop is CASSGPGQSNTEAFF. The CDR3 DNA follows: TGTGCCAGTAGTGGACCGGGACAGTCGAACACTGAAGCTTTCTTT.

This rearrangement joins TRBV18 to TRBJ2-7, with unresolved D. Germline loops: CDR1 KGHSH, CDR2 LQKENI. The V end was cut by 2 bases, the J end by 4 bases, with 6 bases between. The CDR3 totals 12 residues. The CDR3 DNA reads TGTGCCAGCTCACCATCCCAATACGAGCAGTACTTC. This codes for CASSPSQYEQYF.

V and J are TRBV11-2 and TRBJ2-1; D not resolved. The CDR3 is made up of 14 amino acids. Germline V gives CDR1 SGHAT, CDR2 FQNNGV. V lost 5 bases to trimming and J lost 6 bases, with 14 bases between them. CDR3 region: CASSPLAVLNEQFF. CDR3 DNA sequence: TGTGCCAGCAGCCCTCTCGCGGTCCTCAATGAGCAGTTCTTC.

This chain connects TRBV10-3 to TRBJ2-1, with D possibly matching TRBD2 (6 bases). V lost 0 bases, J lost 12 bases, and 21 bases lay in between. The germline V gene has CDR1 ENHRY and CDR2 SYGVKD. The CDR3 length is 16 residues. The CDR3 reads CAISESRDGLGTGQFF. Written as DNA, the CDR3 is TGTGCCATCAGTGAGTCGCGGGACGGATTAGGAACGGGGCAGTTCTTC.

The J gene is TRBJ2-3, the V gene TRBV9; 7 positions match TRBD2. This CDR3 has 16 amino acids. J gave up 2 bases and V 0 bases, and 6 bases lay outside the gene matches. Germline V gives CDR1 SGDLS, CDR2 YYNGEE. The CDR3 bases are TGTGCCAGCAGCGTAGGTCCCGGGACTACCACAGATACGCAGTATTTT. Amino acids: CASSVGPGTTTDTQYF.

This clone was recorded only once. The chain couples TRBV24-1 to TRBJ2-2; tentative D call: TRBD2 (5 bases). The germline gives CDR1 KGHDR, CDR2 SFDVKD. With 5 bases removed from V and 0 bases from J, the gap between germline ends came to 15 bases. The CDR3 spans 17 residues. CDR3: CATSALGEGTNTGELFF. The DNA of the CDR3 is TGTGCCACCAGTGCCCTCGGGGAAGGAACGAACACCGGGGAGCTGTTTTTT.

The V gene is TRBV11-2, the J gene TRBJ2-1, with 8 bases aligning to TRBD2. There are 16 residues in the CDR3. The junction had 6 bases not matched to a gene; V was cut back by 0 bases and J by 5 bases. From germline, CDR1 is SGHAT and CDR2 FQNNGV. CDR3 residues: CASSLDRTSFDNEQFF. The CDR3 region has the DNA TGTGCCAGCAGCTTAGATCGGACTAGCTTCGACAATGAGCAGTTCTTC.

The rearrangement uses TRBV30 and TRBJ2-5; 12 bases map to TRBD2. Germline V gene sequence: CDR1 GTSNPN, CDR2 SVGIG (reference sequence). This CDR3 is built from 16 residues. Trimming took 2 bases from V and 4 from J; bases not matched to a gene: 8. Here the CDR3 DNA reads TGTGCCTGGAGTACAACTAGCGGGGGGCGGCGAGAGACCCAGTACTTC. Amino acid sequence: CAWSTTSGGRRETQYF.

This sequence joins TRBV19 and TRBJ1-1, with D perhaps matching TRBD1 (6 bases). This CDR3 region has 14 residues. Trimming shortened V by 7 bases and J by 3 bases, and 15 bases separated the two germline ends. Per the germline V gene, CDR1 is LNHDA and CDR2 is SQIVND (reference sequence). The CDR3 is CASIGDTGDTEAFF. For the CDR3, the DNA is TGTGCCAGTATAGGGGACACCGGCGACACTGAAGCTTTCTTT.

V and J are TRBV4-3 and TRBJ2-5; 10 bases line up with TRBD2. Germline V lookup: CDR1 LGHNA, CDR2 YSLEER. V lost 2 bases to trimming and J lost 2 bases; unmatched junction nucleotides: 2. The CDR3 runs 15 residues. The CDR3 is CASSQLAGGQETQYF. The CDR3 DNA is TGCGCCAGCAGCCAATTAGCGGGGGGTCAAGAGACCCAGTACTTC.

The V and J genes are TRBV7-8 and TRBJ2-7; D gene uncertain. Germline V lookup: CDR1 SGHVS, CDR2 FQNEAQ. Trimming shortened V by 2 bases and J by 0 bases, and 14 bases separated the two germline ends. CDR3 length equals 16 residues. CDR3 loop: CASSLLPPTSSYEQYF. CDR3 nucleotide sequence: TGTGCCAGCAGCTTATTGCCCCCCACAAGCTCCTACGAGCAGTACTTC.

This clone was observed a handful of times. This chain joins TRBV5-1 and TRBJ2-1; the D gene is possibly TRBD1 (7 bases). The V end lost 2 bases, the J end lost 7 bases, and 10 bases lay between the germline ends. The CDR3 is made up of 13 amino acids. Germline CDR1 reads SGHRS; CDR2 reads YFSETQ. CDR3 nucleotide sequence: TGCGCCAGCAGCTTACAGGGGAGGAATGAGCAGTTCTTC. Its translation is CASSLQGRNEQFF.

The chain links TRBV9 to TRBJ1-2, with a possible D match to TRBD1 (5 bases). Germline values: CDR1 SGDLS, CDR2 YYNGEE. Trimming removed 4 bases from V and 5 bases from J, with 18 bases in between. This CDR3 is 15 amino acids long. Here the CDR3 reads CASSPRTGEPYGYTF. In nucleotides, the CDR3 is TGTGCCAGCAGCCCCCGGACGGGGGAACCGTATGGCTACACCTTC.

The CDR3 DNA follows: TGTGCCTGGAGGGACAGGGACGGCGGCACTGAAGCTTTCTTT. It is translated as CAWRDRDGGTEAFF. The rearrangement joins TRBV30 to TRBJ1-1; 8 bases line up with TRBD1. Looked up from germline, CDR1 is GTSNPN and CDR2 is SVGIG (reference sequence). V dropped 3 bases and J dropped 4; count of bases not matched to a gene: 7. CDR3 length: 14 amino acids.

This clone was seen a handful of times. The chain combines TRBV2 with TRBJ1-6, with 9 bases aligning to TRBD1. V was clipped by 6 bases and J by 10 bases; unmatched bases: 13. The germline V gene has CDR1 SNHLY and CDR2 FYNNEI. The CDR3 has 16 amino acids. This CDR3 reads CASRTGTGKVGSPLHF. In DNA form, the CDR3 reads TGTGCCAGCAGAACCGGGACAGGGAAAGTAGGGTCACCCCTCCACTTT. The full variable domain, in which reference TRBV2 and TRBJ1-6 provide the parts outside the CDR3, is EPEVTQTPSHQVTQMGQEVILRCVPISNHLYFYWYRQILGQKVEFLVSFYNNEISEKSEIFDDQFSVERPDGSNFTLKIRSTKLEDSAMYFCASRTGTGKVGSPLHFGNGTRLTVT.

This clone was recorded once. The J gene is TRBJ1-6, the V gene TRBV7-2; the D gene is possibly TRBD1 (5 bases). This CDR3 is 15 amino acids long. Germline CDR1 reads SGHTA; CDR2 reads FQGNSA. V lost 9 bases to trimming and J lost 3 bases, with 15 bases between them. This CDR3 is CASGEGRFYNSPLHF. CDR3 in DNA: TGTGCCAGTGGGGAGGGACGGTTCTATAATTCACCCCTCCACTTT.